This TCR beta chain was sequenced for a study of post-analysis software for immune sequencing data. At the level of the study: Relapsing-remitting, secondary progressive and progressive-relapsing courses of multiple sclerosis were included. Study conclusions and caveats: F measure grouped same-batch samples tightly together. TRBV segments more frequent in patients than in controls numbered roughly 5 and included TRBV5-6, TRBV5-1 and TRBV20-1. The study found significantly lower normalized Chao1 diversity in multiple sclerosis patients than in controls.

On this clonotype: What it recognizes is unknown.

Each TCR beta cDNA library carried unique molecular identifiers. TCRdb ran MiXCR on the PCR reads and lists one entry per CDR3 protein. The sample lists roughly 600,000 distinct CDR3 sequences, roughly two fifths occurring once. The CDR3 consists of 16 residues. Germline-derived CDR1 and CDR2 are MNHEY and SVGAGI. V shed 5 bases, J shed 0 bases, and the junction held 8 bases outside the gene matches. The J gene is TRBJ2-3, the V gene TRBV6-5, with TRBD1 matching 7 bases. Sequenced material: blood. This sequence originates from a girl aged 5 to 17 with multiple sclerosis. CDR3 loop: CASSLGQAASTDTQYF. The CDR3 DNA follows: TGTGCCAGCAGTCTTGGACAGGCGGCTAGCACAGATACGCAGTATTTT.